This T cell receptor (beta chain) stems from a study of T cells in Graves' hyperthyroidism and ophthalmopathy. Whole-study findings and limits: A model of 13 V-J pairs discriminated ophthalmopathy from stable hyperthyroidism.

Trimming cost V 4 bases and J 1 base, with 11 bases left between them. The CDR3 consists of 14 residues. Germline V CDR1 and CDR2: SGHTS, YDEGEE. Using 10 ml of fresh peripheral blood, PBMCs were prepared. RNA transcripts gave rise to amplified TCR beta CDR3 regions. In the first-round RT-PCR of the TCR CDR3, the HTBI primer set was used. TCRdb redid the calling of the multiplex PCR reads with MiXCR, one entry per CDR3 protein. The repertoire holds approximately 370,000 distinct CDR3 sequences, with approximately 18% as singletons. This clonotype has more than one count but fewer than ten. Antigen unknown.

The clonotype was recovered from a woman under 40 with Graves' hyperthyroidism that later progressed to Graves' ophthalmopathy. The sample taken for sequencing was blood. The chain carries TRBV5-8 and TRBJ1-2, with D maybe TRBD1 (5 bases). Here the CDR3 DNA reads TGTGCCAGCAGCCGGAGGGGAAGTAACTATGGCTACACCTTC. Protein sequence: CASSRRGSNYGYTF.